What follows are 14 T cell receptor beta chains derived from one specimen sequenced in a study of STAT5B mutations in CD4+ large granular lymphocyte leukemia (dated by TCRdb to between 2022 and 2023). Receptor amplification or capture employed the immunoSEQ multiplex PCR assay. TCRdb carries this immuneACCESS record with in-frame sequences only. Its versions omit some clonotypes, under half of them owing to an unresolved V gene in the studies checked, with the rest unexplained. Counted in this sample were roughly 32,000 clones; less than 75% of them appeared once. About 2.1% of the sample lies in the top ten. Input material: CD4+ T cells from blood buffy coats. The receptors stem from a human donor in good health.

The chain combines TRBV2 with TRBJ2-1, with TRBD2 matching 11 bases. CDR3 length: 15 amino acids. Per the germline V gene, CDR1 is SNHLY and CDR2 is FYNNEI. J was trimmed by 9 bases and V by 4 bases; bases with no gene match: 8. The CDR3 spells CASSVSGGALGEQFF. In DNA form, the CDR3 reads TGTGCCAGCAGTGTTAGCGGGGGGGCCTTGGGTGAGCAGTTCTTC.

This rearrangement joins TRBV4-1 to TRBJ1-5; 10 bases agree with TRBD1. This CDR3 comprises 16 residues. The V segment lost 8 bases and the J segment 1 base; nucleotides outside the gene matches: 8. Germline V gives CDR1 MGHRA, CDR2 YSYEKL. The CDR3 region is CASSPRDRGSNQPQHF. CDR3 DNA: TGCGCCAGCTCACCCCGGGACAGGGGAAGCAATCAGCCCCAGCATTTT.

The chain links TRBV5-4 to TRBJ2-2; 9 positions agree with TRBD2. Germline values: CDR1 SGHNT, CDR2 YYREEE (reference sequence). J gave up 0 bases and V 1 base, and 10 bases lay outside the gene matches. The CDR3 is made up of 19 amino acids. Written as DNA, the CDR3 is TGTGCCAGCAGCTTGAGTAGGCGGGGGGGAGTCACGAACACCGGGGAGCTGTTTTTT. As protein: CASSLSRRGGVTNTGELFF.

The gene calls are TRBV7-2 and TRBJ1-5; 8 bases line up with TRBD1. Germline assignment: CDR1 SGHTA and CDR2 FQGNSA. The CDR3 covers 15 residues. Trimming at V came to 4 bases and at J to 3 bases, leaving 5 bases not matched to a gene. CDR3 DNA: TGTGCCAGCAGCTCACAGGGGGTAAACAATCAGCCCCAGCATTTT. Its translation: CASSSQGVNNQPQHF.

This clone was seen a handful of times. The rearrangement links TRBV4-2 to TRBJ1-6; D remains ambiguous. CDR1 is LGHNA and CDR2 is YNFKEQ in the germline V gene. CDR3 length: 16 amino acids. Trimming left V 2 bases short and J 0 bases short, with 8 bases between. In DNA form, the CDR3 reads TGTGCCAGCAGCCAATCCCAGAGCTCCTATAATTCACCCCTCCACTTT. It is translated as CASSQSQSSYNSPLHF.

The gene calls are TRBV9 and TRBJ2-5; 13 bases are shared with TRBD2. The germline V gene has CDR1 SGDLS and CDR2 YYNGEE. The CDR3 runs 16 residues. V was pared by 4 bases and J by 2 bases, with 5 bases of the junction left unmatched. The CDR3 reads CASSIGTSGEQETQYF. CDR3 coding DNA: TGTGCCAGCAGCATCGGGACTAGCGGGGAACAAGAGACCCAGTACTTC.

This clone was counted only a few times. The V gene is TRBV14, the J gene TRBJ1-3; D unresolved. Germline values: CDR1 SGHDN, CDR2 FVKESK. The length of the CDR3 is 14 residues. V was pared by 4 bases and J by 0 bases, with 7 bases between. The CDR3 is CASSRSLSGNTIYF. CDR3 coding DNA: TGTGCCAGCAGCCGTAGCCTCTCTGGAAACACCATATATTTT.

This clone was seen only a few times. The chain has TRBV5-1 and TRBJ2-3; D possibly corresponds to TRBD2 (7 bases). V shed 2 bases and J shed 4 bases, with 14 bases lying between them. From germline, CDR1 is SGHRS and CDR2 YFSETQ. The CDR3 contains 15 residues. CDR3 DNA: TGCGCCAGCAGCTTAGCACAGGGAGGGGCAGATACGCAGTATTTT. This encodes CASSLAQGGADTQYF.

This chain links TRBV19 with TRBJ2-5; D uncertain. The CDR3 consists of 13 residues. Germline V lookup: CDR1 LNHDA, CDR2 SQIVND (reference sequence). The V gene lost 3 bases and the J gene lost 5 bases, with 10 bases spanning the gap. The CDR3 loop reads CASSIGRLETQYF. CDR3 DNA sequence: TGTGCCAGTAGTATCGGACGGCTGGAGACCCAGTACTTC.

The gene calls are TRBV6-1 and TRBJ2-1, with D unresolved. Germline-derived CDR1 and CDR2 are MNHNS and SASEGT. This CDR3 region has 15 residues. Between the trimmed V and J ends, which lost 3 bases and 0 bases, there was a span of 9 bases. CDR3 protein: CASSEVWGSYNEQFF. For the CDR3, the DNA is TGTGCCAGCAGTGAGGTCTGGGGCTCCTACAATGAGCAGTTCTTC.

This clone was seen only a few times. The chain links TRBV6-1 to TRBJ1-6; no firm D call. CDR3 length equals 16 residues. With 1 base removed from V and 3 bases from J, the gap between germline ends came to 10 bases. Germline lookup yields CDR1 MNHNS and CDR2 SASEGT. This CDR3 is CASSEGRALYNSPLHF. CDR3 nucleotides: TGTGCCAGCAGTGAAGGGCGGGCCCTCTATAATTCACCCCTCCACTTT.

This chain links TRBV19 with TRBJ1-5; a weak D match, TRBD1 (5 bases). CDR3 length: 12 residues. Germline V gene lookup returns CDR1 LNHDA and CDR2 SQIVND (reference sequence). V was clipped by 5 bases and J by 7 bases, with 9 bases between them. The CDR3 coding sequence is TGTGCCAGTAGTTGGGGGGTGCAGCCCCAGCATTTT. It specifies CASSWGVQPQHF.

This chain joins TRBV5-4 and TRBJ1-2; 9 bases fit TRBD1. Trimming at V came to 4 bases and at J to 4 bases, leaving 8 bases not matched to a gene. Germline loops: CDR1 SGHNT, CDR2 YYREEE (reference sequence). CDR3 length: 15 amino acids. The chain's CDR3 is CASSPTGGMSYGYTF. Written as DNA, the CDR3 is TGTGCCAGCAGCCCTACAGGGGGCATGAGCTATGGCTACACCTTC. The full variable domain, with the rest looked up from reference TRBV5-4 and TRBJ1-2, is ETGVTQSPTHLIKTRGQQVTLRCSSQSGHNTVSWYQQALGQGPQFIFQYYREEENGRGNFPPRFSGLQFPNYSSELNVNALELDDSALYLCASSPTGGMSYGYTFGSGTRLTVV.

The rearrangement links TRBV9 to TRBJ2-7, with a tentative D call TRBD2 (5 bases). V was trimmed by 2 bases and J by 5 bases, leaving 23 bases between them. Germline assignment: CDR1 SGDLS and CDR2 YYNGEE. This CDR3 region has 17 residues. The CDR3 is CASSVRSGRTLGDEQYF. DNA for the CDR3: TGTGCCAGCAGCGTTAGATCCGGCAGGACCCTCGGGGACGAGCAGTACTTC.